The 17 T cell receptor beta chains reported below all come from one sample, sequenced in a study of blood T cell repertoires in COVID-19. Sequenced by immunoSEQ multiplex PCR; TCRdb stores in-frame clones only, minus some. The sample carries around 150,000 clones, 70% to 80% recorded once. Sequenced input: peripheral blood. Every receptor here comes from a man in his 60s with acute or convalescent COVID-19.

The chain is built from TRBV11-3 and TRBJ2-3; tentatively, D is TRBD1 (5 bases). Germline V lookup: CDR1 SGHNT, CDR2 YENEEA. The CDR3 consists of 13 residues. The germline V and J ends were trimmed by 3 bases and 1 base, with 5 bases remaining between them. The DNA of the CDR3 is TGTGCCAGCAGCTTCAGGGGCACAGATACGCAGTATTTT. Amino acids: CASSFRGTDTQYF.

V is TRBV3-1 (or the pseudogene TRBV3-2) and J is TRBJ1-2; 10 nucleotides line up with TRBD1. The CDR3 is 14 amino acids. The germline V gene has CDR1 LGHDT and CDR2 YNNKEL (reference sequence). J gave up 7 bases and V 1 base, and 3 bases lay outside the gene matches. CDR3 DNA: TGTGCCAGCAGCCAAGCGGACAGGGGGTTTGGCTACACCTTC. It is translated as CASSQADRGFGYTF.

The V call is TRBV5-6, the J call TRBJ1-6; D remains ambiguous. The V gene's germline CDR1 is SGHDT and CDR2 YYEEEE. Deletions cut 4 bases from V and 11 bases from J, with 13 bases between. There are 13 residues in the CDR3. In DNA, the CDR3 is TGTGCCAGCAGCCTACCGGGAACAGCACCCCTCCACTTT. Translating gives CASSLPGTAPLHF.

This clone was recorded only once. The rearrangement links TRBV5-8 to TRBJ1-6; 7 bases are a match to TRBD1. The CDR3 totals 15 residues. V lost 1 base, J lost 5 bases, and 3 bases stayed unmatched. Germline V lookup: CDR1 SGHTS, CDR2 YDEGEE. CDR3 loop: CASSLMGQHNSPLHF. CDR3 coding DNA: TGTGCCAGCAGCTTGATGGGACAGCATAATTCACCCCTCCACTTT.

This chain uses TRBV29-1 with TRBJ1-1, with D uncertain. Germline assignment: CDR1 SQVTM and CDR2 ANQGSEA. V lost 4 bases, J lost 1 base, and 7 bases lay in between. The CDR3 has 12 residues. The CDR3 protein is CSVGHTNTEAFF. Here the CDR3 DNA reads TGCAGCGTTGGACACACGAACACTGAAGCTTTCTTT.

The CDR3 is CASSRTGTGYTIYF. CDR3 sequence (DNA): TGCGCCAGCAGCCGGACAGGGACCGGGTACACCATATATTTT. This chain uses TRBV5-1 with TRBJ1-3; TRBD1 aligns across 8 bases. Trimming took 4 bases from V and 8 from J; bases not matched to a gene: 8. CDR1 and CDR2 (germline): SGHRS, YFSETQ. The CDR3 length is 14 residues.

This chain connects TRBV15 to TRBJ1-2; 7 bases fit TRBD1. Looked up from germline, CDR1 is LNHNV and CDR2 is YYDKDF (reference sequence). V lost 3 bases, J lost 7 bases, and 8 bases stayed unmatched. The length of the CDR3 is 14 residues. Here the CDR3 reads CATSSQTGYTGYTF. The CDR3 DNA reads as TGTGCCACCAGCAGCCAGACAGGGTATACTGGCTACACCTTC.

In this sample, this clone turned up a few times. The chain uses TRBV2 and TRBJ2-7, with 11 bases aligning to TRBD1. Trimming removed 10 bases from V and 6 bases from J; junction bases left unmatched: 8. The CDR3 covers 13 residues. Germline-derived CDR1 and CDR2 are SNHLY and FYNNEI. The CDR3 DNA is TGTGCCATCGGGACAGGGGGAGGGTCCGAGCAGTACTTC. Amino acids: CAIGTGGGSEQYF. The full variable domain, with the rest looked up from reference TRBV2 and TRBJ2-7, is EPEVTQTPSHQVTQMGQEVILRCVPISNHLYFYWYRQILGQKVEFLVSFYNNEISEKSEIFDDQFSVERPDGSNFTLKIRSTKLEDSAMYFCAIGTGGGSEQYFGPGTRLTVT.

The chain couples TRBV6-5 to TRBJ2-7, with D perhaps matching TRBD1 (5 bases). Germline assignment: CDR1 MNHEY and CDR2 SVGAGI. The V and J ends lost 4 bases and 1 base respectively, with 11 bases between them. CDR3 length: 14 amino acids. CDR3: CASSSPTASYEQYF. The DNA for the CDR3 is TGTGCCAGCAGTTCCCCGACAGCTTCCTACGAGCAGTACTTC.

V usage is TRBV4-2 and J usage is TRBJ1-2; the match to TRBD1 covers 7 bases. The CDR3 consists of 13 residues. V was pared by 4 bases and J by 5 bases, with 4 bases of the junction left unmatched. Germline lookup yields CDR1 LGHNA and CDR2 YNFKEQ. The CDR3 DNA is TGTGCCAGCAGCCCAGGGACAGAGTATGGCTACACCTTC. Amino acids: CASSPGTEYGYTF.

The chain has TRBV11-2 and TRBJ1-1; possibly TRBD1 for D (5 bases). CDR1 is SGHAT, CDR2 FQNNGV, per germline. Deletions cut 7 bases from V and 4 bases from J, with 19 bases between. This CDR3 region has 15 residues. CDR3 residues: CASTPLAGLVTEAFF. In DNA form, the CDR3 reads TGTGCCAGCACTCCTCTGGCAGGGCTGGTCACTGAAGCTTTCTTT.

The chain links TRBV5-1 to TRBJ1-1; D perhaps matches TRBD1 (5 bases). V was shortened by 4 bases and J by 1 base, with 11 bases between the two germline ends. This CDR3 comprises 14 residues. The germline V gene encodes CDR1 SGHRS and CDR2 YFSETQ. DNA of the CDR3: TGCGCCAGCAGCCGTAGACAGAAGAACACTGAAGCTTTCTTT. Residues: CASSRRQKNTEAFF.

The chain joins TRBV7-2 to TRBJ2-7, with 10 bases aligning to TRBD1. V lost 4 bases and J lost 6; bases outside the gene matches: 12. Germline values: CDR1 SGHTA, CDR2 FQGNSA. CDR3 length: 16 residues. The CDR3 loop is CASSSVRFGTGVEQYF. CDR3 sequence (DNA): TGTGCCAGCAGCTCCGTTCGCTTCGGGACAGGGGTCGAGCAGTACTTC.

This chain joins TRBV6-5 and TRBJ1-2, with TRBD1 identical over 7 bases. Germline V lookup: CDR1 MNHEY, CDR2 SVGAGI. The CDR3 is 14 residues long. V gave up 7 bases and J gave up 8 bases; unmatched junction bases: 13. The CDR3 spells CASTQGGHSGGYTF. The CDR3 nucleotides are TGTGCCAGCACCCAAGGGGGCCACTCGGGAGGCTACACCTTC.

This chain joins TRBV11-1 and TRBJ1-5; 8 bases are a match to TRBD1. Germline CDR1 SGHAT, CDR2 FQDESV (reference sequence). V shed 1 base, J shed 4 bases, and the junction held 6 bases outside the gene matches. This CDR3 is 16 amino acids long. The CDR3 loop reads CASSLEDRGKNQPQHF. In DNA, the CDR3 is TGTGCCAGCAGCTTAGAAGACAGGGGCAAGAATCAGCCCCAGCATTTT.

The chain has TRBV6-2 or TRBV6-3 and TRBJ2-3, with D possibly being TRBD2 (6 bases). The germline V gene has CDR1 MNHEY and CDR2 SVGEGT. The CDR3 consists of 15 residues. V lost 5 bases and J lost 0, with 12 bases in between. The CDR3 here is CASSDGTGSTDTQYF. The CDR3 nucleotides are TGTGCCAGCAGTGACGGGACTGGTAGCACAGATACGCAGTATTTT.

This sequence joins TRBV24-1 and TRBJ2-7, with 9 bases matching TRBD2. V shed 6 bases and J 0 bases; nucleotides not matched to a gene: 2. The germline CDR1 and CDR2 sequences are KGHDR and SFDVKD. This CDR3 spans 14 amino acids. The CDR3 coding sequence is TGTGCCACCAGTAGCGGGGGGACCTCCTACGAGCAGTACTTC. This translates into CATSSGGTSYEQYF.